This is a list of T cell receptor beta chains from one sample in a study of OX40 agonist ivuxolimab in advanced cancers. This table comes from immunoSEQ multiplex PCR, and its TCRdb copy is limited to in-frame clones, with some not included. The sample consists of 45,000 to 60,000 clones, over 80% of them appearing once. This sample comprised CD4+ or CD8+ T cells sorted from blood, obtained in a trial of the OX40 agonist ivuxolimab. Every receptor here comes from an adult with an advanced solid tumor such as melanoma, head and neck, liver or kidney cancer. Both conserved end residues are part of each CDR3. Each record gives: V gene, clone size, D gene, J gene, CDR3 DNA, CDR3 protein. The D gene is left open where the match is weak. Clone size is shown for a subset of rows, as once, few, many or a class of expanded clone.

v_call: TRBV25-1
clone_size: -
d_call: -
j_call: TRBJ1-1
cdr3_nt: TGTGCCAGCAGTGACACGGGACGTAGGACTGAAGCTTTCTTT
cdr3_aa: CASSDTGRRTEAFF

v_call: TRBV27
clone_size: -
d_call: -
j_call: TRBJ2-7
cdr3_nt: TGTGCCAGCAGTTTATCGGTGGGGCTCTACGAGCAGTACTTC
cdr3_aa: CASSLSVGLYEQYF

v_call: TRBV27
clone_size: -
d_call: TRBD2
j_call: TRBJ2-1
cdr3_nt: TGTGCCAGCAGGGGGACTAGCGGGAGTCCTCAGTTCTTC
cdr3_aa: CASRGTSGSPQFF

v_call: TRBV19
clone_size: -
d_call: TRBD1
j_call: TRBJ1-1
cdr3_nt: TGTGCCAGTAGTAACCCCTCCTGGACAGGACAGAACACTGAAGCTTTCTTT
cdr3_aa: CASSNPSWTGQNTEAFF

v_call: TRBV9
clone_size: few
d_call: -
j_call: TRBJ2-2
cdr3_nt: TGTGCCAGCAGCGCCCGAGCAGGGTATGGCGGGGAGCTGTTTTTT
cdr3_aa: CASSARAGYGGELFF

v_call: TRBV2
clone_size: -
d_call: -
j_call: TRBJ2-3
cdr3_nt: TGTGCCAGCAGTGAAAACGGCTACACGTCGGCAGATACGCAGTATTTT
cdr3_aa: CASSENGYTSADTQYF

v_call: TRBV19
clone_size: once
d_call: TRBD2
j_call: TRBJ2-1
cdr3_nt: TGTGCCAGTAGGCCCCGGGACTACTCCTACAATGAGCAGTTCTTC
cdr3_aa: CASRPRDYSYNEQFF

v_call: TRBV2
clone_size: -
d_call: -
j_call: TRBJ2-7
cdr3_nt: TGTGCCAGCAGTGAAGCGCATGGCAACTCCTACGAGCAGTACTTC
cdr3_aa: CASSEAHGNSYEQYF

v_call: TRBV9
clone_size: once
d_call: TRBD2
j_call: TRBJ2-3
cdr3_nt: TGTGCCAGCAGCGTAACTAGCGGGAGGACAGATACGCAGTATTTT
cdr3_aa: CASSVTSGRTDTQYF

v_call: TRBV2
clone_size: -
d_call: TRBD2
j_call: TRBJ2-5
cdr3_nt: TGTGCCAGCAGAGGACTAGCGGGGAGTTCGAACTTC
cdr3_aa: CASRGLAGSSNF

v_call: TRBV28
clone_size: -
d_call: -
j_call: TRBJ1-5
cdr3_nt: TGTGCCAGCATAAGACAGTACCCTGATCAGCCCCAGCATTTT
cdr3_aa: CASIRQYPDQPQHF

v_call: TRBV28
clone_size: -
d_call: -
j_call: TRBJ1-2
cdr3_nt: TGTGCCAGCAGTCCCGCCCTAGGGCCTCGGGGTGGCTACACCTTC
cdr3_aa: CASSPALGPRGGYTF

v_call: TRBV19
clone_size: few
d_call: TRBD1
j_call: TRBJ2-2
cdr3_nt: TGTGCCAGTAGTCCGCCCTTGGGGGGACAGGGTCACACCGGGGAGCTGTTTTTT
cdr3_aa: CASSPPLGGQGHTGELFF

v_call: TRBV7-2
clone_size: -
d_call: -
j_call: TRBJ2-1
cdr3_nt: TGTGCCAGCAGCTTAGGCCAGAGAATAAATGAGCAGTTCTTC
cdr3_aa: CASSLGQRINEQFF

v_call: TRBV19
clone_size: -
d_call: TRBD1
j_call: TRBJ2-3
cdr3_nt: TGTGCCAGTAGTGACCGGGACAGGGGAACTTCAGATACGCAGTATTTT
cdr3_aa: CASSDRDRGTSDTQYF

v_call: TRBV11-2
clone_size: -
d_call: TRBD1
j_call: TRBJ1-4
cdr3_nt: TGTGCCAGTCACAGGGGAGCTAATGAAAAACTGTTTTTT
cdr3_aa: CASHRGANEKLFF

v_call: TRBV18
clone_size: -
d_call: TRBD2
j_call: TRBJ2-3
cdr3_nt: TGTGCCAGCTCACCGGTAGCGGGAGGGCCGGCAGATACGCAGTATTTT
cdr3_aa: CASSPVAGGPADTQYF

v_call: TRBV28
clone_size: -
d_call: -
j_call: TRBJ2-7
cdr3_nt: TGTGCCAGCAGTTGGGAATACGAGCAGTACTTC
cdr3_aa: CASSWEYEQYF

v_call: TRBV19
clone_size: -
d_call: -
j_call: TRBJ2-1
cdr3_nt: TGTGCCAGTAGTTTGAACTCGGGACGGATCAATGAGCAGTTCTTC
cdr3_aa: CASSLNSGRINEQFF

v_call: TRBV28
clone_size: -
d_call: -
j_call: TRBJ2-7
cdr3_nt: TGTGCCAGCACCATCGAGGAAGGGGGTTACCGTCAGCAGTACTTC
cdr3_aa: CASTIEEGGYRQQYF

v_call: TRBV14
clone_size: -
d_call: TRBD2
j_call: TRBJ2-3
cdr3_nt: TGTGCCAGCAGCCAAGTTCCCTATAGCGGGAGCACAGATACGCAGTATTTT
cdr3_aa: CASSQVPYSGSTDTQYF

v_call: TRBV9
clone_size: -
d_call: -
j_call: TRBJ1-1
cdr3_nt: TGTGCCAGCAGCTCCAGACAGGCCGGACGCTCTGAAGCTTTCTTT
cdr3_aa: CASSSRQAGRSEAFF

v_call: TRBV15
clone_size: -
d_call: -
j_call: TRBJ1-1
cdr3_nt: TGTGCCACCAGCAGAGGGAACTCGAACACTGAAGCTTTCTTT
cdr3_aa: CATSRGNSNTEAFF